This T cell receptor (beta chain) was sequenced in a study of lung T cells in sarcoidosis with Löfgren's syndrome. Broader study findings: Löfgren's syndrome patients reportedly showed greatest TRAV12-1 and TRBV2 expansion versus controls. Paired TRAV12-1/TRBV2 TCRs showed CDR3 homology and preferential pairing.

TCRdb called the reads again in MiXCR, with one record for every CDR3 protein. Among more than 50,000 distinct CDR3 sequences listed, 21% were seen once. There are many counts of this clonotype. Its antigen is not known. A junction boundary mismatches the germline segment, possibly from a read error. Germline assignment: CDR1 LGHNA and CDR2 YNFKEQ. The CDR3 spans 14 residues. The chain uses TRBV4-2 and TRBJ2-1, with no clear D. The TCR sequence derives from a human donor with sarcoidosis (Löfgren's syndrome or another form), or a control subject (not recorded which). Sequences were obtained from CD4+ T cells from PBMCs. The CDR3 region is CASSQEGPRAKLHF. The CDR3 DNA sequence: TGTGCCAGCAGCCAAGAAGGCCCAAGGGCCAAACTACACTTC.